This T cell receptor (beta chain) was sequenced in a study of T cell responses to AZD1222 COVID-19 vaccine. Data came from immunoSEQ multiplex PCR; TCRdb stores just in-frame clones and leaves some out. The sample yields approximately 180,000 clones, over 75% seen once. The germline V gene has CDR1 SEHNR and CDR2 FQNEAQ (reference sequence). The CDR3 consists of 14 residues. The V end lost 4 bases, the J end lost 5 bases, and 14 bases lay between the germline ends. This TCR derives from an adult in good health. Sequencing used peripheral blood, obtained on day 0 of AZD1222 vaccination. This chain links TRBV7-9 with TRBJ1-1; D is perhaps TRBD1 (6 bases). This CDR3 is CASSSDSSVTEAFF. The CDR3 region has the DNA TGTGCCAGCAGCTCGGACAGTTCGGTTACTGAAGCTTTCTTT.